A single T cell receptor (beta chain) is shown here with its context. This entry belongs to a study of OX40 agonist ivuxolimab in advanced cancers. Study context: Among those enrolled, mean age was about 60 years (range 23 to 79) and 75% to 85% were male.

Patients with a history of autoimmune disease or on systemic immunosuppression were excluded. Researchers took blood at baseline, on cycle 4 day 1, and on cycle 7 day 1. The ends were cut back, 5 bases at V and 0 bases at J, with 11 bases in the middle. This CDR3 is 14 amino acids long. The germline V gene encodes CDR1 KGHSH and CDR2 LQKENI. Measured with immunoSEQ multiplex PCR; TCRdb has only the in-frame clones, and not every one. The table includes tens of thousands of clones, about 93% detected once. The input for sequencing was CD4+ or CD8+ T cells sorted from blood, taken in a trial of the OX40 agonist ivuxolimab. This receptor was identified in an adult with an advanced solid tumor such as melanoma, head and neck, liver or kidney cancer. The chain joins TRBV18 to TRBJ2-7; D might be TRBD1 (6 bases). The CDR3 bases are TGTGCCAGCTCAGAACAAGGGGGCTCCTACGAGCAGTACTTC. Protein: CASSEQGGSYEQYF.